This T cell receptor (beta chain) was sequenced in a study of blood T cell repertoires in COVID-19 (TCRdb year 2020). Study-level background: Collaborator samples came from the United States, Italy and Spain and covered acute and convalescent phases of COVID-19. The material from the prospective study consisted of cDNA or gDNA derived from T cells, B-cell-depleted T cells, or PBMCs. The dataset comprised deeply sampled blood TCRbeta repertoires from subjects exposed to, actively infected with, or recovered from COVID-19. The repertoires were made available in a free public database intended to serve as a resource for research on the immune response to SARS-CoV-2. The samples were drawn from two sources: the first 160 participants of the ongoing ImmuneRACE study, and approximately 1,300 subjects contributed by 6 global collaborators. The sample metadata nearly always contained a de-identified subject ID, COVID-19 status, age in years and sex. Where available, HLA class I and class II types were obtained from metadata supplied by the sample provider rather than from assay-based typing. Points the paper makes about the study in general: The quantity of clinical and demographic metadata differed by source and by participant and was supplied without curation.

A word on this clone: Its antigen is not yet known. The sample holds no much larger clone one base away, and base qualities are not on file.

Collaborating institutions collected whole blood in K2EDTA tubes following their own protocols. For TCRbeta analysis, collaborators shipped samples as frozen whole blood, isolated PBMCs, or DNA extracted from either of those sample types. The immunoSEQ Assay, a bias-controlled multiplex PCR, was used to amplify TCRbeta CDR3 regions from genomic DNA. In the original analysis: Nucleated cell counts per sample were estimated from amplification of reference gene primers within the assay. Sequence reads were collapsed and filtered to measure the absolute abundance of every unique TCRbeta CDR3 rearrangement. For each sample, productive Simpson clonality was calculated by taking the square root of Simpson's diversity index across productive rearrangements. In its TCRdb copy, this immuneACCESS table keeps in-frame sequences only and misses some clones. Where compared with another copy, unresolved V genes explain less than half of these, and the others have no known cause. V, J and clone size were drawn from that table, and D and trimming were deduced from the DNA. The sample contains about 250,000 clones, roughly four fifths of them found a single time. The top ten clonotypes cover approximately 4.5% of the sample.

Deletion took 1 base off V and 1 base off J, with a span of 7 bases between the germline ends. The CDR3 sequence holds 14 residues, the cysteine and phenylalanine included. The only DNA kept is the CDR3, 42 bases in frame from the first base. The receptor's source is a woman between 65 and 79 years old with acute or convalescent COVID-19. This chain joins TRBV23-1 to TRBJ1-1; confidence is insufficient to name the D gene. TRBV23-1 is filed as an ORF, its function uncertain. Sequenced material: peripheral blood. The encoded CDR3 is CASSQCGKNTEAFF. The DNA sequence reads TGCGCCAGCAGTCAATGCGGAAAGAACACTGAAGCTTTCTTT.